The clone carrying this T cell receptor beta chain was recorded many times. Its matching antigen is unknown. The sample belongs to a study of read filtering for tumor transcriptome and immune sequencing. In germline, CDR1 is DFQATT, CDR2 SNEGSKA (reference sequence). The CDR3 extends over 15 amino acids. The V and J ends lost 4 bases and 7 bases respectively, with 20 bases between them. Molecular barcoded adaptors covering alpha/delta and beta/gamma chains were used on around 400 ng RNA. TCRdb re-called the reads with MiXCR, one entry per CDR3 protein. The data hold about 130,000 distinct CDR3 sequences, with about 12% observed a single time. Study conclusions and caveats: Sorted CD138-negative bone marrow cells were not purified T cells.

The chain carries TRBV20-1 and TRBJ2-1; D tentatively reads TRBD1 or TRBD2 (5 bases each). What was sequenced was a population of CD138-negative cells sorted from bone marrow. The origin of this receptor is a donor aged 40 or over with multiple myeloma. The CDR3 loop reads CSATPRGGWKNEQFF. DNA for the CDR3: TGCAGTGCTACTCCGAGGGGCGGGTGGAAAAATGAGCAGTTCTTC.